The TCR beta chain under discussion was sequenced for a study of cytomegalovirus exposure and HLA in healthy donors. Regarding the study as a whole: A prior analysis recorded that most TCR beta V segments were productive about 87% or about 30% of the time. Three chains linked to CMV were shown in vitro to be specific for CMV antigens. Upon later analysis, HLA-associated TCR beta chains proved more clonally expanded than other, equally common chains.

Germline loops: CDR1 GTSNPN, CDR2 SVGIG (reference sequence). This CDR3 is built from 11 residues. Deletions cut 3 bases from V and 5 bases from J, with 7 bases between. In the case of this clone: Its cognate antigen is unknown.

Primers included in the PCR were 60 Vbeta and 13 Jbeta primers. Profiling relied on immunoSEQ multiplex PCR, and the TCRdb table lists in-frame clones only, not all of them. This table has about 130,000 clones, approximately 79% appearing once. This receptor was obtained from a man aged 30-40 years in good health and CMV-seronegative. Sequenced: PBMCs. This chain uses TRBV30 with TRBJ2-5; possibly TRBD1 for D (5 bases). The CDR3: CAWRRGETQYF. The CDR3 DNA reads as TGTGCCTGGAGAAGGGGCGAGACCCAGTACTTC.